One and the same sample provided the 13 T cell receptor beta chains below, sequenced in a study of shared clonotypes between healthy human individuals. TCRdb's table, derived via immunoSEQ multiplex PCR, lists solely in-frame clones and lacks some. The sample has 300,000 to 350,000 clones, less than 75% seen once; the top ten hold 8.5% to 12%. Sequencing was carried out using memory CD4+ T cells sorted from blood. Subset described: CD45RA-negative fraction. These receptors originate from a man in his thirties or forties in good health.

The chain has TRBV6-5 and TRBJ1-4; maybe TRBD1 (6 bases). There are 16 residues in the CDR3. Between the trimmed V and J ends, which lost 2 bases and 8 bases, there was a span of 18 bases. Germline V lookup: CDR1 MNHEY, CDR2 SVGAGI. For the CDR3, the DNA is TGTGCCAGCAGTTACCCACATAGGGACAACGAAGAAAAACTGTTTTTT. This sequence encodes CASSYPHRDNEEKLFF.

The chain links TRBV9 to TRBJ2-3; tentatively, D is TRBD2 (6 bases). The CDR3 spans 15 residues. Per the germline V gene, CDR1 is SGDLS and CDR2 is YYNGEE. V was trimmed by 0 bases and J by 2 bases, leaving 10 bases between them. The CDR3 spells CASSVEAGLTDTQYF. The CDR3 coding sequence is TGTGCCAGCAGCGTAGAGGCGGGACTCACAGATACGCAGTATTTT.

To note about this clone: In the same sample, other DNA sequences code for this CDR3. The chain is built from TRBV30 and TRBJ1-1, with 7 bases aligning to TRBD1. Germline CDR1 reads GTSNPN; CDR2 reads SVGIG (reference sequence). The ends lost 2 bases at V and 5 bases at J; junction bases unmatched: 11. CDR3 length equals 15 residues. CDR3: CAWSRPGGGWTEAFF. The DNA of the CDR3 is TGTGCCTGGAGTAGGCCAGGGGGTGGGTGGACTGAAGCTTTCTTT.

V is TRBV20-1 and J is TRBJ2-3; D is ambiguous. Trimming shortened V by 5 bases and J by 8 bases, and 11 bases separated the two germline ends. This CDR3 contains 11 residues. Germline V gene data show CDR1 as DFQATT and CDR2 as SNEGSKA (reference sequence). The CDR3 loop reads CSASRPGTQYF. As DNA, the CDR3 is TGCAGTGCTTCCAGGCCGGGTACGCAGTATTTT.

This clone was seen just once. At the DNA level, this CDR3 is encoded by other sequences in the same sample as well. The chain combines TRBV7-2 with TRBJ1-2, with 10 bases fitting TRBD1. Trimming took 1 base from V and 6 from J; bases not matched to a gene: 2. Looked up from germline, CDR1 is SGHTA and CDR2 is FQGNSA. This CDR3 comprises 14 residues. In DNA, the CDR3 is TGTGCCAGCAGCTTAGGACAGGGGGCGGATGGCTACACCTTC. The encoded protein is CASSLGQGADGYTF.

The chain uses TRBV5-4 and TRBJ2-1; no definite D call. Trimming took 4 bases from V and 6 from J, leaving 8 bases between them. The CDR3 length is 12 residues. The germline CDR1 and CDR2 sequences are SGHNT and YYREEE (reference sequence). Written as DNA, the CDR3 is TGTGCCAGCAGCCCTCGGATCAATGAGCAGTTCTTC. This codes for CASSPRINEQFF.

The genes are TRBV6-1 and TRBJ2-5; D possibly corresponds to TRBD2 (5 bases). V gave up 4 bases and J gave up 5 bases, with 11 bases separating them. In germline, CDR1 is MNHNS, CDR2 SASEGT. The CDR3 contains 13 residues. In nucleotides, the CDR3 is TGTGCCAGCAGTGGGACGGCGGGTGAGACCCAGTACTTC. Translated, it gives CASSGTAGETQYF.

The chain uses TRBV10-2 and TRBJ2-5; D may correspond to TRBD1 or TRBD2 (5 bases each). Trimming removed 6 bases at V and 4 bases at J, with 12 bases between. From germline, CDR1 is WSHSY and CDR2 SAAADI. This CDR3 has 13 residues. In DNA form, the CDR3 reads TGCGCCAGCAGGCCGGGGCCGAGAGAGACCCAGTACTTC. Translation gives CASRPGPRETQYF.

CDR3 DNA: TGTGCCACTGAGGAGACAGGGGGTTACTACAATGAGCAGTTCTTC. It translates to CATEETGGYYNEQFF. The J gene is TRBJ2-1, the V gene TRBV2; 9 nucleotides align to TRBD1. V lost 10 bases to trimming and J lost 3 bases; unmatched junction nucleotides: 10. The CDR3 runs 15 residues. Germline V CDR1 and CDR2: SNHLY, FYNNEI.

This clone occurred once. J is TRBJ2-3 and V is TRBV27; no clear D. Germline CDR1 reads MNHEY; CDR2 reads SMNVEV (reference sequence). The CDR3 is 11 amino acids. The ends were cut back, 7 bases at V and 4 bases at J, with 6 bases in the middle. The CDR3 loop reads CASTRADTQYF. CDR3 in DNA: TGTGCCAGCACTAGAGCAGATACGCAGTATTTT.

This chain connects TRBV7-2 to TRBJ1-5; D is ambiguous. Germline values: CDR1 SGHTA, CDR2 FQGNSA. The V and J ends lost 2 bases and 1 base respectively, with 9 bases between them. This CDR3 spans 15 amino acids. DNA for the CDR3: TGTGCCAGCAGCTTAACGACGCTAAGCAATCAGCCCCAGCATTTT. Its translation: CASSLTTLSNQPQHF.

The rearrangement links TRBV7-2 to TRBJ2-3; a possible D gene is TRBD2 (6 bases). CDR1 and CDR2 from the germline V gene are SGHTA and FQGNSA. The CDR3 spans 14 residues. Trimming cost V 5 bases and J 11 bases, with 20 bases left between them. The CDR3 DNA is TGTGCCAGCAGCCTAGACATGTCCGGGGGTAAGCAGTATTTT. Amino acid sequence: CASSLDMSGGKQYF.

The chain uses TRBV2 and TRBJ2-7; D uncertain. The CDR3 is made up of 15 amino acids. Trimming took 8 bases from V and 2 from J, leaving 19 bases between them. Germline CDR1 reads SNHLY; CDR2 reads FYNNEI. DNA of the CDR3: TGTGCCAGCCCCGCCAAGGGCGGAGATCCCTACGAGCAGTACTTC. Translated: CASPAKGGDPYEQYF.